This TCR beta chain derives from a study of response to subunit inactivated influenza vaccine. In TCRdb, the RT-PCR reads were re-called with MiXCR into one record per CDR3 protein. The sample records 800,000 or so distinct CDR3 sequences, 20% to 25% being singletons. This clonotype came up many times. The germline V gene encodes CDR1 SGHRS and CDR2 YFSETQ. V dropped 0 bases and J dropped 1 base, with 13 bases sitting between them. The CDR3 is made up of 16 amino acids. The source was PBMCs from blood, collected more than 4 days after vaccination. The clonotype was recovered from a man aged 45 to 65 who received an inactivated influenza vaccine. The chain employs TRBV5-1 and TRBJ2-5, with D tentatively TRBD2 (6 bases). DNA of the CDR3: TGCGCCAGCAGCTTGGTGGGGGGACGAACCCAAGAGACCCAGTACTTC. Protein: CASSLVGGRTQETQYF.